The 11 T cell receptor beta chains below all came from one sample that was sequenced in a study of OX40 agonist ivuxolimab in advanced cancers. Sequencing was performed with immunoSEQ multiplex PCR; in TCRdb, only in-frame clones are kept and a portion is missing. The sample has some 68,000 clones, approximately 86% seen once. This specimen was CD4+ or CD8+ T cells sorted from blood, taken in a trial of the OX40 agonist ivuxolimab. Receptor source: an adult with an advanced solid tumor such as melanoma, head and neck, liver or kidney cancer.

The chain couples TRBV10-3 to TRBJ2-2; D might be TRBD1 (6 bases). Trimming cost V 2 bases and J 4 bases, with 11 bases left between them. This CDR3 has 15 amino acids. Looked up from germline, CDR1 is ENHRY and CDR2 is SYGVKD. The CDR3, as DNA: TGTGCCATCAGTGAGCCACAGGGTGGCACCGGGGAGCTGTTTTTT. Its protein product is CAISEPQGGTGELFF.

The chain uses TRBV28 and TRBJ1-4; D unclear. Germline CDR1 MDHEN, CDR2 SYDVKM. Between the trimmed V and J ends, which lost 8 bases and 3 bases, there was a span of 10 bases. The CDR3 runs to 13 residues. The DNA of the CDR3 is TGTGCCAGCGGCCAGCCGCCTAATGAAAAACTGTTTTTT. Amino acid sequence: CASGQPPNEKLFF.

The chain has TRBV5-4 and TRBJ1-1; no clear D. V lost 0 bases to trimming and J lost 2 bases, with 11 bases between them. This CDR3 region has 15 residues. Germline lookup yields CDR1 SGHNT and CDR2 YYREEE (reference sequence). The CDR3 sequence is CASSLDGGRNTEAFF. The DNA for the CDR3 is TGTGCCAGCAGCTTGGATGGAGGGCGAAACACTGAAGCTTTCTTT.

The chain employs TRBV9 and TRBJ2-3; D gene unclear. V was clipped by 0 bases and J by 1 base, with 12 bases between them. The germline CDR1 and CDR2 sequences are SGDLS and YYNGEE. The CDR3 extends over 16 amino acids. CDR3 region: CASSVGVGSGTDTQYF. The CDR3 DNA follows: TGTGCCAGCAGCGTAGGAGTGGGATCTGGCACAGATACGCAGTATTTT.

This chain uses TRBV6-1 with TRBJ2-1; no firm D call. The CDR3 runs to 13 residues. The germline V gene has CDR1 MNHNS and CDR2 SASEGT. The V end lost 4 bases, the J end lost 6 bases, and 10 bases lay between the germline ends. The CDR3 coding sequence is TGTGCCAGCAGTGCCTACTTTGGCAATGAGCAGTTCTTC. It specifies CASSAYFGNEQFF.

To note about this clone: The same CDR3 can be traced to other DNA sequences in this sample. This chain joins TRBV18 and TRBJ1-1; D possibly corresponds to TRBD1 (5 bases). The germline V gene has CDR1 KGHSH and CDR2 LQKENI. The CDR3 spans 15 residues. V lost 5 bases, J lost 2 bases, and 15 bases lay in between. CDR3 DNA: TGTGCCAGCTCAGCCTATTTGACAGCAAACACTGAAGCTTTCTTT. Amino acid sequence: CASSAYLTANTEAFF.

V is TRBV4-1 and J is TRBJ1-6, with 7 nucleotides matching TRBD1. CDR1 is MGHRA, CDR2 YSYEKL, per germline. Unmatched junction bases numbered 8, after V lost 1 base and J lost 5 bases. This CDR3 spans 17 amino acids. CDR3 DNA: TGCGCCAGCAGCCAAGTTCAGGGGGTGCGGAATAATTCACCCCTCCACTTT. Its protein product is CASSQVQGVRNNSPLHF.

CDR3 loop: CASSVASVYNEQFF. CDR3 nucleotide sequence: TGTGCCAGCAGCGTAGCATCAGTTTACAATGAGCAGTTCTTC. The V gene is TRBV9, the J gene TRBJ2-1; D unclear. The germline gives CDR1 SGDLS, CDR2 YYNGEE. The length of the CDR3 is 14 residues. V lost 0 bases and J 4 bases, leaving 8 bases between the germline ends.

The rearrangement joins TRBV5-1 to TRBJ2-2, with a weak D call TRBD1 (7 bases). This CDR3 has 13 residues. V was shortened by 8 bases and J by 5 bases, with 13 bases between the two germline ends. Germline V lookup: CDR1 SGHRS, CDR2 YFSETQ. The chain's CDR3 is CASWTGGTGELFF. DNA for the CDR3: TGCGCCAGTTGGACAGGAGGGACCGGGGAGCTGTTTTTT.

Concerning this clone itself: The junction shows a germline mismatch at one end, possibly a read error. V gene TRBV7-2 combines with J gene TRBJ2-2; D remains unclear. CDR1 is SGHTA and CDR2 is FQGNSA in the germline V gene. The length of the CDR3 is 13 residues. The CDR3 DNA follows: TGTGCCAGCAGCTTAAGCCGGACCGAGGAGCTGTTTTTT. This codes for CASSLSRTEELFF.

This clone was counted between two and nine times. The gene calls are TRBV9 and TRBJ2-7, with D tentatively TRBD1 or TRBD2 (5 bases each). Germline V lookup: CDR1 SGDLS, CDR2 YYNGEE. Trimming removed 4 bases from V and 1 base from J, with 21 bases in between. This CDR3 is 17 amino acids long. The CDR3 reads CASSTPSGPGGSYEQYF. The CDR3 DNA reads as TGTGCCAGCAGCACCCCCTCGGGGCCAGGAGGTTCCTACGAGCAGTACTTC. The variable domain in full, completed from reference TRBV9 and TRBJ2-7, reads DSGVTQTPKHLITATGQRVTLRCSPRSGDLSVYWYQQSLDQGLQFLIQYYNGEERAKGNILERFSAQQFPDLHSELNLSSLELGDSALYFCASSTPSGPGGSYEQYFGPGTRLTVT.